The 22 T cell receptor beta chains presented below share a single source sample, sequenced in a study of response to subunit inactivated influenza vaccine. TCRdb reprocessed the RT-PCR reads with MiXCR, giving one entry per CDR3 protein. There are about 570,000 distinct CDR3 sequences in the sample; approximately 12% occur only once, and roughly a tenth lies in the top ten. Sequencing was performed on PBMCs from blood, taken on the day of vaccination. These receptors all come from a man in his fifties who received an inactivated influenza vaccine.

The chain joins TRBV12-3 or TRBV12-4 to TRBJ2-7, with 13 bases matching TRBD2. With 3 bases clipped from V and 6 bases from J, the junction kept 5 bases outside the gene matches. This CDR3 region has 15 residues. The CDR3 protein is CASSFRTSGSFEQYF. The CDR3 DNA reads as TGTGCCAGCAGTTTTCGGACTAGCGGGAGTTTCGAGCAGTACTTC.

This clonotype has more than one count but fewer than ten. CDR3 DNA: TGTGCCAGCAGTTCGGCCGGACAGGGGGCTTCTATCTCCTACGAGCAGTACTTC. Translating it yields CASSSAGQGASISYEQYF. The chain couples TRBV28 to TRBJ2-7; 11 nucleotides agree with TRBD1. This CDR3 comprises 18 residues. Germline-derived CDR1 and CDR2 are MDHEN and SYDVKM. J was trimmed by 0 bases and V by 4 bases; bases with no gene match: 11.

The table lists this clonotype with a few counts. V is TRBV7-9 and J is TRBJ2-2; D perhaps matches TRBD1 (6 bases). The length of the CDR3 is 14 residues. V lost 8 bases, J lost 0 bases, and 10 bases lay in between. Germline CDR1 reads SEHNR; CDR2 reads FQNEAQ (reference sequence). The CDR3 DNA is TGTGCCAGCCTCAGGGGCTCGAACACCGGGGAGCTGTTTTTT. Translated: CASLRGSNTGELFF.

CDR3 DNA: TGTGCCAGCAGCCCCACGGTGGGGACACGAGAGACCCAGTACTTC. Translation gives CASSPTVGTRETQYF. This rearrangement joins TRBV7-9 to TRBJ2-5; a possible D gene is TRBD1 (6 bases). Trimming took 5 bases from V and 4 from J, leaving 17 bases between them. Germline V CDR1 and CDR2: SEHNR, FQNEAQ (reference sequence). This CDR3 region has 15 residues.

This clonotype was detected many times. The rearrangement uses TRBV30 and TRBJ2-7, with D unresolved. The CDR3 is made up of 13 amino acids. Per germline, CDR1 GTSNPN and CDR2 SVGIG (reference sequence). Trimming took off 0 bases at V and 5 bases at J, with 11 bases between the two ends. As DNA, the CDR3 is TGTGCCTGGAGTGTGGGAAGGCGAAACGAGCAGTACTTC. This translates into CAWSVGRRNEQYF.

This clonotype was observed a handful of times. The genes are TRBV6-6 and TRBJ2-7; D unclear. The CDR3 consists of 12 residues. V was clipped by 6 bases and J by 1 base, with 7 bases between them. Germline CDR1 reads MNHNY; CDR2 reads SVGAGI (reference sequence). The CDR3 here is CASRSRSYEQYF. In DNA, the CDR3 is TGTGCCAGCAGGTCCCGATCCTACGAGCAGTACTTC.

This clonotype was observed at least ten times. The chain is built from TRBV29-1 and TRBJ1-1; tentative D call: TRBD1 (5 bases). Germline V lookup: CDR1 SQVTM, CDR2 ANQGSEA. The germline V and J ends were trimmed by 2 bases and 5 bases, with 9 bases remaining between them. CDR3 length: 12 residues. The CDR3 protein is CSVESGWTEAFF. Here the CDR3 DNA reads TGCAGCGTTGAATCAGGGTGGACTGAAGCTTTCTTT. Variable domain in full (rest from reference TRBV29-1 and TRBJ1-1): SAVISQKPSRDICQRGTSLTIQCQVDSQVTMMFWYRQQPGQSLTLIATANQGSEATYESGFVIDKFPISRPNLTFSTLTVSNMSPEDSSIYLCSVESGWTEAFFGQGTRLTVV.

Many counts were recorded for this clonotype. CDR3 region: CASSPGQYTDTQYF. Here the CDR3 DNA reads TGCGCCAGCAGCCCTGGACAGTACACAGATACGCAGTATTTT. This rearrangement joins TRBV5-1 to TRBJ2-3; possible D gene TRBD1, 6 bases. Germline lookup yields CDR1 SGHRS and CDR2 YFSETQ. V dropped 4 bases and J dropped 2 bases, with 11 bases sitting between them. The CDR3 consists of 14 residues. The complete variable domain, with remaining parts taken from reference TRBV5-1 and TRBJ2-3, reads KAGVTQTPRYLIKTRGQQVTLSCSPISGHRSVSWYQQTPGQGLQFLFEYFSETQRNKGNFPGRFSGRQFSNSRSEMNVSTLELGDSALYLCASSPGQYTDTQYFGPGTRLTVL.

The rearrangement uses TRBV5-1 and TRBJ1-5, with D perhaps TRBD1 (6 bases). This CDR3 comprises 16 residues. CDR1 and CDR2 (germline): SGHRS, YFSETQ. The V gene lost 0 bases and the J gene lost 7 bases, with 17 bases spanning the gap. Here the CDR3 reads CASSLAPTGQGQPQHF. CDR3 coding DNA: TGCGCCAGCAGCTTGGCCCCTACAGGGCAGGGGCAGCCCCAGCATTTT. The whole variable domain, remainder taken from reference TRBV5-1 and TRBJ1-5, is KAGVTQTPRYLIKTRGQQVTLSCSPISGHRSVSWYQQTPGQGLQFLFEYFSETQRNKGNFPGRFSGRQFSNSRSEMNVSTLELGDSALYLCASSLAPTGQGQPQHFGDGTRLSIL.

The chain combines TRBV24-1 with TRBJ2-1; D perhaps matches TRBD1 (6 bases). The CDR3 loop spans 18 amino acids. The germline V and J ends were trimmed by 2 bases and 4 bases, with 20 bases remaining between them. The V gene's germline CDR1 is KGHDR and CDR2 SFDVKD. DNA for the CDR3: TGTGCCACCAGTGATTCGTTTATCCAGGGGAAGCCATACAATGAGCAGTTCTTC. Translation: CATSDSFIQGKPYNEQFF.

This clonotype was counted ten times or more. Here the CDR3 reads CAWRRLGSSYEQYF. The CDR3 coding sequence is TGTGCCTGGAGGAGACTGGGGTCGTCCTACGAGCAGTACTTC. The chain uses TRBV30 and TRBJ2-7, with no clear D. Germline CDR1 and CDR2: GTSNPN and SVGIG (reference sequence). CDR3 length: 14 residues. V lost 3 bases and J lost 1, with 13 bases in between.

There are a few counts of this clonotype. CDR3 DNA sequence: TGTGCCTGGAGTGTACCCTATCTTTCCGGGGAGCTGTTTTTT. It is translated as CAWSVPYLSGELFF. The chain links TRBV30 to TRBJ2-2; D ambiguous. The CDR3 is made up of 14 amino acids. Germline CDR1 GTSNPN, CDR2 SVGIG (reference sequence). The V gene lost 0 bases and the J gene lost 6 bases, with 11 bases spanning the gap.

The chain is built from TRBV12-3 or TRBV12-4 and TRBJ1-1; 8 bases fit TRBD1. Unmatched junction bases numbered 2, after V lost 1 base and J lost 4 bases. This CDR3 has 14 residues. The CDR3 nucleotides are TGTGCCAGCAGTTTAGGGACAGGGCCCACTGAAGCTTTCTTT. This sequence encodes CASSLGTGPTEAFF.

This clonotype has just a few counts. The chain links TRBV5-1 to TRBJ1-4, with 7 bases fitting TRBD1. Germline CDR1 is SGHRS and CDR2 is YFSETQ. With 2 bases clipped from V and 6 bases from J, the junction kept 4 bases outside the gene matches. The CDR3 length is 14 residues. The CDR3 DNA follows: TGCGCCAGCAGCTTTGGAGGGGGCGATGAAAAACTGTTTTTT. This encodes CASSFGGGDEKLFF.

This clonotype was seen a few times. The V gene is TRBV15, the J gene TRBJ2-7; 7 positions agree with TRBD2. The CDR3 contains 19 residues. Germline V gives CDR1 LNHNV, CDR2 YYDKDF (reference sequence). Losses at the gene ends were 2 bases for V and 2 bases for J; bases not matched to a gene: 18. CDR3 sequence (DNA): TGTGCCACCAGCAGATGGTATCTAGGTGTGACGGGAGGCCCCTACGAGCAGTACTTC. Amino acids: CATSRWYLGVTGGPYEQYF.

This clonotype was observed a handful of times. In nucleotides, the CDR3 is TGCAGTGCTAGAGACCAGCGGGAGTCCAATGAGCAGTTCTTC. Translated, it gives CSARDQRESNEQFF. The gene calls are TRBV20-1 and TRBJ2-1; TRBD2 matches at 8 bases. V shed 0 bases, J shed 6 bases, and the junction held 4 bases outside the gene matches. The germline V gene encodes CDR1 DFQATT and CDR2 SNEGSKA (reference sequence). The CDR3 sequence is 14 residues long.

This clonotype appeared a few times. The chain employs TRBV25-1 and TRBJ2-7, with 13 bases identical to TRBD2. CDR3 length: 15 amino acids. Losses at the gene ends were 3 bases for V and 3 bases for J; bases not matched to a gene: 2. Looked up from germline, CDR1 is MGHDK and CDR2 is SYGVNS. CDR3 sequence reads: CASSEGTSGIYEQYF. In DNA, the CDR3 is TGTGCCAGCAGTGAGGGGACTAGCGGGATCTACGAGCAGTACTTC.

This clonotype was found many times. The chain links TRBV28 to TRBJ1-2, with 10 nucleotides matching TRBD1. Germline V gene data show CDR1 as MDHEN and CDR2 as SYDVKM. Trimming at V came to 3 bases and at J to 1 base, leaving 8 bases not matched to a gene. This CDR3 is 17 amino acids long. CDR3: CASSFRDRGRGNYGYTF. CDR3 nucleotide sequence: TGTGCCAGCAGTTTTCGGGACAGGGGAAGGGGTAACTATGGCTACACCTTC.

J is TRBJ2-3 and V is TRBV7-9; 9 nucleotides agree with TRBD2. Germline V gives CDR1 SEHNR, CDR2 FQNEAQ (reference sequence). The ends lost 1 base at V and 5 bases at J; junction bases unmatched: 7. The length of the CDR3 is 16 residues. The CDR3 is CASSLVIAGVKDTQYF. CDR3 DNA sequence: TGTGCCAGCAGCTTAGTTATAGCGGGAGTAAAAGATACGCAGTATTTT.

CDR3 sequence: CASSLWGTGLNTGELFF. The CDR3 DNA reads TGTGCCAGCAGTTTATGGGGGACAGGGCTTAATACCGGGGAGCTGTTTTTT. The chain links TRBV28 to TRBJ2-2, with 9 bases aligning to TRBD1. The CDR3 totals 17 residues. The trim removed 0 bases at V and 5 bases at J, leaving 7 bases unmatched. Germline V gene data show CDR1 as MDHEN and CDR2 as SYDVKM.

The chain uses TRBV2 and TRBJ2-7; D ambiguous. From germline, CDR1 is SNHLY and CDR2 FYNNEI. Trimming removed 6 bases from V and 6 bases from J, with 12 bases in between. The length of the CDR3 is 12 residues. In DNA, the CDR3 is TGTGCCAGCAGCCCAAGACCCCTCGAGCAGTACTTC. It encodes CASSPRPLEQYF.

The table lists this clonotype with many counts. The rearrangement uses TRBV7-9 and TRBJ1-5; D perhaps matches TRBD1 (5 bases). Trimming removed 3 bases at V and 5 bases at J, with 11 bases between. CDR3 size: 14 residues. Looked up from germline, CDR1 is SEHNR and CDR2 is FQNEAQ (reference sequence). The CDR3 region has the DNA TGTGCCAGCAGCTTTGGGGGGATCGATCAGCCCCAGCATTTT. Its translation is CASSFGGIDQPQHF.